A single count supports the clone carrying this T cell receptor (beta chain). As yet, its antigen is unknown. TCRdb analysed the 5' RACE reads with MiXCR anew, one entry per CDR3 protein. The profile shows hundreds of thousands of distinct CDR3 sequences, about 20% of them singletons. The data were taken from a study of identical twins. Study-level findings and limits: Monozygotic twins shared more out-of-frame TCR alpha than recombination models predicted. Memory repertoires showed no such pattern, whereas abundant cord blood beta clonotypes carried fewer insertions.

Trimming shortened V by 3 bases and J by 4 bases, and 23 bases separated the two germline ends. Germline V gene sequence: CDR1 KGHSH, CDR2 LQKENI. The CDR3 length is 18 residues. These data were also reused for a study on T cells expressing NK-cell markers. That source notes: HCMV seropositivity characterized most of the eight sequenced donors, and seronegativity one. Dominant NKG2C+ clonotypes were found to form roughly 1.0-7.0% of CD8+ T cells in several donors.

This sequence joins TRBV18 and TRBJ2-3; perhaps D is TRBD1 or TRBD2 (6 bases each). The TCR originated in a woman in her late teens or twenties in good health. The sample consisted of PBMCs. In DNA, the CDR3 is TGTGCCAGCTCACCTCCCCCCAACGTTGGGGGGCGCCCAGATACGCAGTATTTT. Protein sequence: CASSPPPNVGGRPDTQYF.